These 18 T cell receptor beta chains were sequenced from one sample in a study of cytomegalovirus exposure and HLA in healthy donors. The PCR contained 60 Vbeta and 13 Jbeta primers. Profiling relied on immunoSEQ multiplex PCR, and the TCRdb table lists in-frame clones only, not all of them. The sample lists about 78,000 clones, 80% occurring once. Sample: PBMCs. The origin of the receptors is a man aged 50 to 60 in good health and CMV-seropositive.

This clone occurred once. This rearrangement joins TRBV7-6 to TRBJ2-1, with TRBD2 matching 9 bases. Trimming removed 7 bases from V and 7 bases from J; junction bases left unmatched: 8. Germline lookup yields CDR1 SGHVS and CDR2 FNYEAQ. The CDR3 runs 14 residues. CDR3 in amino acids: CASTRWREGNEQFF. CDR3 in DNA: TGTGCCAGCACCCGGTGGCGGGAGGGAAATGAGCAGTTCTTC.

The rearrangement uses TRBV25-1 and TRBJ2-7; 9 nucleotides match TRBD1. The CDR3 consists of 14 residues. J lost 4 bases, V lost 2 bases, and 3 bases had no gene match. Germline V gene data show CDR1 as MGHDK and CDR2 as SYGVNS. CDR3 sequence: CASSENRGLYEQYF. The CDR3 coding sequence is TGTGCCAGCAGTGAAAACAGGGGGCTATACGAGCAGTACTTC.

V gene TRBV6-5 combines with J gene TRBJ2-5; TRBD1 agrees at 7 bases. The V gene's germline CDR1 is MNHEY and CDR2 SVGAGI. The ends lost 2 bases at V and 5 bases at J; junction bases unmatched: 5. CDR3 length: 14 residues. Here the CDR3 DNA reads TGTGCCAGCAGTTACCGTGACAGGGAGGAGACCCAGTACTTC. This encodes CASSYRDREETQYF.

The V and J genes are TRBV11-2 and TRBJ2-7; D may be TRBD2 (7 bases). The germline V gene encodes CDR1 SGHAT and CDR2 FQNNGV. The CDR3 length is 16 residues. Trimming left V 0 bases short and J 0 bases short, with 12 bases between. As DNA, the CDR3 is TGTGCCAGCAGCTTAGATTCGGGGGGCTTCTCCTACGAGCAGTACTTC. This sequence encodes CASSLDSGGFSYEQYF. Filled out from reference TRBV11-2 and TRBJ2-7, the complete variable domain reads EAGVAQSPRYKIIEKRQSVAFWCNPISGHATLYWYQQILGQGPKLLIQFQNNGVVDDSQLPKDRFSAERLKGVDSTLKIQPAKLEDSAVYLCASSLDSGGFSYEQYFGPGTRLTVT.

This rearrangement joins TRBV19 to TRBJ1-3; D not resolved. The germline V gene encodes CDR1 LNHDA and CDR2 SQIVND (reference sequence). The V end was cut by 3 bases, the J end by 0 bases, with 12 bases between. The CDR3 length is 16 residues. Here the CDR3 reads CASSITPGASGNTIYF. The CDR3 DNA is TGTGCCAGTAGTATTACGCCAGGCGCCTCTGGAAACACCATATATTTT.

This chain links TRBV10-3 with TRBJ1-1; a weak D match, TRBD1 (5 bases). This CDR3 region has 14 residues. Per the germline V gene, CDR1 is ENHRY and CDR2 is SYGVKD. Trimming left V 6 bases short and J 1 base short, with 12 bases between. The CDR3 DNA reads TGTGCCATCAGCGCCCAGGGTTGGAACACTGAAGCTTTCTTT. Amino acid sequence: CAISAQGWNTEAFF.

This CDR3 is CASGLNTEAFF. In nucleotides, the CDR3 is TGTGCCAGCGGACTCAACACTGAAGCTTTCTTT. V and J are TRBV28 and TRBJ1-1, with D uncertain. Per germline, CDR1 MDHEN and CDR2 SYDVKM. Trimming stripped 8 bases from V and 2 bases from J, with 6 bases between. The CDR3 spans 11 residues.

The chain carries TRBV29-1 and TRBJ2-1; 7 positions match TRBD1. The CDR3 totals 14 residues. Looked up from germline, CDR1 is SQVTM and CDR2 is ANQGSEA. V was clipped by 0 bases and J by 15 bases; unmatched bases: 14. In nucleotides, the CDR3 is TGCAGCGTTGAAGAGAGAGGGGGCCTGGGGCGGAGGTTCTTC. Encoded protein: CSVEERGGLGRRFF.

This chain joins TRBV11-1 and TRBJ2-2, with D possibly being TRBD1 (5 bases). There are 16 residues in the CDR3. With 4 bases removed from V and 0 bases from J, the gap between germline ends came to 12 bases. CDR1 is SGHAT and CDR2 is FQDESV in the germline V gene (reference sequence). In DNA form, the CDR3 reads TGTGCCAGCAGCTCACCAGGGCTTTCGAACACCGGGGAGCTGTTTTTT. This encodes CASSSPGLSNTGELFF.

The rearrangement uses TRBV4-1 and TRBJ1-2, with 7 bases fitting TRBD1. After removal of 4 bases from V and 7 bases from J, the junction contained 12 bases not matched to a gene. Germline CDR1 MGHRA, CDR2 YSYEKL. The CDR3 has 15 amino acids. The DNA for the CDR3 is TGCGCCAGCAGCCCTGACAGGGAAGGTTTGGGTGGCTACACCTTC. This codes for CASSPDREGLGGYTF.

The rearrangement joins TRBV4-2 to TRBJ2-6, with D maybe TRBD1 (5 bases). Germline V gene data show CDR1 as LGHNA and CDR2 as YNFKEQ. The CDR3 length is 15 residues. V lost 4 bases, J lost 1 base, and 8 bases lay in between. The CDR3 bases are TGTGCCAGCAGCCCAGGGTGGTCTGGGGCCAACGTCCTGACTTTC. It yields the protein CASSPGWSGANVLTF.

CDR3: CASSQDYGASGTPYEQYF. The CDR3 DNA sequence: TGTGCCAGCAGCCAAGATTATGGGGCTAGCGGGACCCCCTACGAGCAGTACTTC. This chain links TRBV4-2 with TRBJ2-7; 9 bases map to TRBD2. Trimming removed 0 bases from V and 2 bases from J; junction bases left unmatched: 11. The germline CDR1 and CDR2 sequences are LGHNA and YNFKEQ. The length of the CDR3 is 18 residues.

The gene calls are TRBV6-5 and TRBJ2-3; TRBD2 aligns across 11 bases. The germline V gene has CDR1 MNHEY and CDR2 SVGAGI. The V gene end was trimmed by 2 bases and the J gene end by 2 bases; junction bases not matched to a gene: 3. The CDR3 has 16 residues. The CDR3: CASSYMGLADTDTQYF. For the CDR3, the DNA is TGTGCCAGCAGTTACATGGGACTAGCGGACACAGATACGCAGTATTTT.

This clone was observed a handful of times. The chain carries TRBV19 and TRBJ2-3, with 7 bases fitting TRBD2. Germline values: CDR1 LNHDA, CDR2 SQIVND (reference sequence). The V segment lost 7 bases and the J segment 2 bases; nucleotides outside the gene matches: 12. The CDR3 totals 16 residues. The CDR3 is CASKGPGGSATDTQYF. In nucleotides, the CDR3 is TGTGCCAGTAAAGGTCCGGGAGGCAGTGCCACAGATACGCAGTATTTT. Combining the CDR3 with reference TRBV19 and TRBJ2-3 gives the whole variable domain DGGITQSPKYLFRKEGQNVTLSCEQNLNHDAMYWYRQDPGQGLRLIYYSQIVNDFQKGDIAEGYSVSREKKESFPLTVTSAQKNPTAFYLCASKGPGGSATDTQYFGPGTRLTVL.

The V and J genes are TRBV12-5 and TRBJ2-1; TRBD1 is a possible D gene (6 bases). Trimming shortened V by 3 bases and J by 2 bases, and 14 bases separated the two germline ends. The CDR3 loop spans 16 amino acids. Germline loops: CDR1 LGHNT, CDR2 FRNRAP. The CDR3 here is CASGFPAGTTYNEQFF. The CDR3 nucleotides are TGTGCTAGTGGTTTCCCCGCCGGGACAACCTACAATGAGCAGTTCTTC. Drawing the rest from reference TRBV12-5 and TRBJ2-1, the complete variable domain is DARVTQTPRHKVTEMGQEVTMRCQPILGHNTVFWYRQTMMQGLELLAYFRNRAPLDDSGMPKDRFSAEMPDATLATLKIQPSEPRDSAVYFCASGFPAGTTYNEQFFGPGTRLTVL.

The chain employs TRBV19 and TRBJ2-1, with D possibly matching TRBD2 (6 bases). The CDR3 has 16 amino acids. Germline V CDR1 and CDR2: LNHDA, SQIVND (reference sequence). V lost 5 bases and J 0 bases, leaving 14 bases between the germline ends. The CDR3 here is CASSVLAYTSYNEQFF. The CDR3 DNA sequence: TGTGCCAGTAGTGTACTAGCTTACACCTCCTACAATGAGCAGTTCTTC.

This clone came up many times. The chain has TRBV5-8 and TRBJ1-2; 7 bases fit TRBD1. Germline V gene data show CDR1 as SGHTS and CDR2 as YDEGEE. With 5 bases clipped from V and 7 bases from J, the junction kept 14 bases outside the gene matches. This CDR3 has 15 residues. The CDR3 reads CASSKERGRFGGYTF. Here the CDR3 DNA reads TGTGCCAGCAGTAAAGAGAGGGGGCGATTTGGTGGCTACACCTTC.

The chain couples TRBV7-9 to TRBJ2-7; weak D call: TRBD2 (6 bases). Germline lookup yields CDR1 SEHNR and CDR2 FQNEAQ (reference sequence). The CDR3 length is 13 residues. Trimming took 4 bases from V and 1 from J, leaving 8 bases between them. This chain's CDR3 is CASSSGLSYEQYF. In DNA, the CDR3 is TGTGCCAGCAGCTCGGGACTTTCCTACGAGCAGTACTTC.